This passage covers 2 T cell receptor beta chains from one sample sequenced in a study of blood T cell repertoires in COVID-19. TCRdb's copy holds only in-frame clones and misses some; the assay was immunoSEQ multiplex PCR. The sample yields under 250,000 clones, approximately 85% seen once. What was sequenced was peripheral blood. All receptors derive from a woman in her sixties or seventies with COVID-19, enrolled during active disease.

The sample holds a few counts of this clone. V is TRBV11-3 and J is TRBJ2-7; weak D call: TRBD1 (6 bases). Germline CDR1 and CDR2: SGHNT and YENEEA. Trimming took 5 bases from V and 0 from J, leaving 11 bases between them. The CDR3 is 14 residues long. The CDR3: CASSRTDPSYEQYF. CDR3 DNA sequence: TGTGCCAGCAGCCGGACAGACCCCTCCTACGAGCAGTACTTC.

The CDR3 loop is CASSYGLRNEQFF. The CDR3 nucleotides read TGTGCCAGCAGTTACGGGTTGAGGAATGAGCAGTTCTTC. This chain uses TRBV6-2 or TRBV6-3 with TRBJ2-1; D unresolved. Trimming removed 2 bases from V and 7 bases from J, with 9 bases in between. From germline, CDR1 is MNHEY and CDR2 SVGEGT. CDR3 length equals 13 residues.